The 27 T cell receptor beta chains below all came from one sample that was sequenced in a study of cytomegalovirus exposure and HLA in healthy donors. Here immunoSEQ multiplex PCR was the method, and the copy in TCRdb shows in-frame clones only, minus some. Here the sample spans fewer than 200,000 clones, roughly 90% being singletons. The sequenced sample consisted of PBMCs. The receptors derive from a young woman in good health and CMV-seronegative.

This chain links TRBV19 with TRBJ1-2; perhaps TRBD1 as D (6 bases). The CDR3 is made up of 14 amino acids. The V end was cut by 7 bases, the J end by 0 bases, with 12 bases between. Germline V lookup: CDR1 LNHDA, CDR2 SQIVND (reference sequence). The CDR3, as DNA: TGTGCCAGTAAGGACAGCGCCGCTAACTATGGCTACACCTTC. Its protein is CASKDSAANYGYTF. Full variable domain (rest looked up from reference TRBV19 and TRBJ1-2): DGGITQSPKYLFRKEGQNVTLSCEQNLNHDAMYWYRQDPGQGLRLIYYSQIVNDFQKGDIAEGYSVSREKKESFPLTVTSAQKNPTAFYLCASKDSAANYGYTFGSGTRLTVV.

The sample holds many counts of this clone. The V call is TRBV6-1, the J call TRBJ1-5, with D possibly being TRBD1 (5 bases). CDR1 and CDR2 from the germline V gene are MNHNS and SASEGT. The V end lost 6 bases, the J end lost 4 bases, and 10 bases lay between the germline ends. CDR3 size: 13 residues. The CDR3 coding sequence is TGTGCCAGCAGCATACAGGAGAATCAGCCCCAGCATTTT. This translates into CASSIQENQPQHF.

This clone has a handful of counts. This chain uses TRBV5-1 with TRBJ2-2, with D unclear. Trimming shortened V by 4 bases and J by 4 bases, and 11 bases separated the two germline ends. Germline V gene lookup returns CDR1 SGHRS and CDR2 YFSETQ. This CDR3 spans 14 amino acids. As DNA, the CDR3 is TGCGCCAGCAGCCCCTCCGAGGTCACCGGGGAGCTGTTTTTT. Translated: CASSPSEVTGELFF.

The V call is TRBV10-3, the J call TRBJ2-7; 8 bases agree with TRBD2. CDR1 and CDR2 from the germline V gene are ENHRY and SYGVKD. The CDR3 sequence is 13 residues long. The junction had 6 bases not matched to a gene; V was cut back by 11 bases and J by 0 bases. CDR3 sequence: CAARAGVSYEQYF. The CDR3 DNA is TGTGCCGCCCGAGCGGGGGTCTCCTACGAGCAGTACTTC.

V usage is TRBV7-2 and J usage is TRBJ1-4, with TRBD1 identical over 7 bases. The germline CDR1 and CDR2 sequences are SGHTA and FQGNSA. The V gene end was trimmed by 2 bases and the J gene end by 7 bases; junction bases not matched to a gene: 4. The CDR3 covers 14 residues. The CDR3, as DNA: TGTGCCAGCAGCTTACAGGGGGAAGGTGAAAAACTGTTTTTT. The encoded protein is CASSLQGEGEKLFF.

A few counts support this clone. The chain joins TRBV2 to TRBJ1-1; unclear D gene. V was cut by 6 bases and J by 3 bases, with 8 bases left in between. There are 12 residues in the CDR3. CDR1 and CDR2 (germline): SNHLY, FYNNEI. The CDR3: CASRETDTEAFF. The CDR3 DNA reads TGTGCCAGCAGGGAGACTGACACTGAAGCTTTCTTT. Supplemented by reference TRBV2 and TRBJ1-1, the full variable domain reads EPEVTQTPSHQVTQMGQEVILRCVPISNHLYFYWYRQILGQKVEFLVSFYNNEISEKSEIFDDQFSVERPDGSNFTLKIRSTKLEDSAMYFCASRETDTEAFFGQGTRLTVV.

The chain joins TRBV19 to TRBJ2-1; D not resolved. The CDR3 has 16 amino acids. Trimming removed 5 bases from V and 2 bases from J, with 16 bases in between. Germline CDR1 and CDR2: LNHDA and SQIVND (reference sequence). CDR3 sequence (DNA): TGTGCCAGTAGTCCTTACTATAGAAACCCCTACAATGAGCAGTTCTTC. Residues: CASSPYYRNPYNEQFF. The whole variable domain, filled in from reference TRBV19 and TRBJ2-1, reads DGGITQSPKYLFRKEGQNVTLSCEQNLNHDAMYWYRQDPGQGLRLIYYSQIVNDFQKGDIAEGYSVSREKKESFPLTVTSAQKNPTAFYLCASSPYYRNPYNEQFFGPGTRLTVL.

This chain uses TRBV5-4 with TRBJ2-7; no clear D. V was pared by 0 bases and J by 0 bases, with 7 bases between. The V gene's germline CDR1 is SGHNT and CDR2 YYREEE (reference sequence). This CDR3 contains 14 residues. The CDR3 bases are TGTGCCAGCAGCTTGGAGGCAGGCTCCTACGAGCAGTACTTC. Translation gives CASSLEAGSYEQYF.

The CDR3, as DNA: TGTGCCATCGCGGGCGGGGGACAGGGGAGGTCTGGGGCCAACGTCCTGACTTTC. Translating it yields CAIAGGGQGRSGANVLTF. The V and J genes are TRBV10-3 and TRBJ2-6; 10 nucleotides match TRBD1. The CDR3 loop spans 18 amino acids. Germline-derived CDR1 and CDR2 are ENHRY and SYGVKD. Trimming removed 8 bases from V and 1 base from J; junction bases left unmatched: 11.

V and J are TRBV2 and TRBJ1-1, with unresolved D. Trimming took off 2 bases at V and 6 bases at J, with 13 bases between the two ends. This CDR3 is built from 14 residues. Per germline, CDR1 SNHLY and CDR2 FYNNEI. For the CDR3, the DNA is TGTGCCAGCAGTGAACGAAACGGGTACGCTGAAGCTTTCTTT. Residues: CASSERNGYAEAFF. Based on the CDR3 plus reference TRBV2 and TRBJ1-1, the full variable domain is EPEVTQTPSHQVTQMGQEVILRCVPISNHLYFYWYRQILGQKVEFLVSFYNNEISEKSEIFDDQFSVERPDGSNFTLKIRSTKLEDSAMYFCASSERNGYAEAFFGQGTRLTVV.

This chain's CDR3 is CASSSQNVAPGGAGYTF. The CDR3 DNA reads TGTGCCAGCAGCTCCCAGAATGTCGCCCCGGGAGGTGCGGGCTACACCTTC. This chain joins TRBV7-6 and TRBJ1-2; the D is unclear. This CDR3 contains 17 residues. Germline CDR1 is SGHVS and CDR2 is FNYEAQ. The V end was cut by 4 bases, the J end by 8 bases, with 26 bases between.

The chain links TRBV6-1 to TRBJ1-1; D is perhaps TRBD1 (5 bases). V lost 0 bases, J lost 8 bases, and 10 bases lay in between. This CDR3 has 13 residues. CDR1 MNHNS and CDR2 SASEGT come from the germline V gene. CDR3 nucleotides: TGTGCCAGCAGTGAAGCAGGGCAGGGAGAAGCTTTCTTT. Its protein is CASSEAGQGEAFF.

In this sample, this clone turned up once. V is TRBV27 and J is TRBJ1-1; D call uncertain. CDR1 MNHEY and CDR2 SMNVEV come from the germline V gene (reference sequence). The CDR3 is 13 amino acids. With 2 bases removed from V and 0 bases from J, the gap between germline ends came to 4 bases. As DNA, the CDR3 is TGTGCCAGCAGTTTAGTCATGAACACTGAAGCTTTCTTT. Encoded protein: CASSLVMNTEAFF.

The chain employs TRBV19 and TRBJ2-2; the match to TRBD1 covers 7 bases. Germline values: CDR1 LNHDA, CDR2 SQIVND (reference sequence). V gave up 7 bases and J gave up 6 bases; unmatched junction bases: 2. This CDR3 spans 12 amino acids. In nucleotides, the CDR3 is TGTGCCAGTACCACAGGGGCCGGGGAGCTGTTTTTT. It codes for CASTTGAGELFF.

This clone is a singleton in its sample. The gene calls are TRBV7-8 and TRBJ1-3; D uncertain. CDR1 is SGHVS and CDR2 is FQNEAQ in the germline V gene. The V end was cut by 5 bases, the J end by 3 bases, with 17 bases between. The CDR3 length is 16 residues. CDR3 nucleotide sequence: TGTGCCAGCAGCATAACTAGGGTCCTGGGTGGAAACACCATATATTTT. Encoded protein: CASSITRVLGGNTIYF.

The chain combines TRBV5-6 with TRBJ2-7; D possibly corresponds to TRBD1 (6 bases). Between the trimmed V and J ends, which lost 3 bases and 3 bases, there was a span of 16 bases. The CDR3 contains 15 residues. Germline V gene lookup returns CDR1 SGHDT and CDR2 YYEEEE. CDR3 bases: TGTGCCAGCAGCTCGACAGGATCCTACCTCTACGAGCAGTACTTC. Translated: CASSSTGSYLYEQYF.

The chain couples TRBV30 to TRBJ1-2; TRBD1 might be the D (5 bases). Germline assignment: CDR1 GTSNPN and CDR2 SVGIG (reference sequence). The CDR3 loop spans 11 amino acids. V was clipped by 1 base and J by 8 bases, with 8 bases between them. The CDR3 loop is CAWSEQGGYTF. CDR3 DNA: TGTGCCTGGAGTGAGCAGGGAGGCTACACCTTC.

DNA of the CDR3: TGCGCCAGCAGCCAAGGAGAAGTCAGGCCCTACAATGAGCAGTTCTTC. Protein: CASSQGEVRPYNEQFF. V and J are TRBV4-1 and TRBJ2-1; D not resolved. CDR1 is MGHRA, CDR2 YSYEKL, per germline. The CDR3 length is 16 residues. V gave up 1 base and J gave up 2 bases, with 12 bases separating them.

The V gene is TRBV6-5, the J gene TRBJ2-3; D call uncertain. V gave up 0 bases and J gave up 6 bases, with 4 bases separating them. The CDR3 consists of 12 residues. The germline V gene encodes CDR1 MNHEY and CDR2 SVGAGI. The CDR3 DNA follows: TGTGCCAGCAGTTACTCGCGGGATACGCAGTATTTT. Translation: CASSYSRDTQYF.

V and J are TRBV2 and TRBJ1-2; 9 bases agree with TRBD1. With 6 bases clipped from V and 4 bases from J, the junction kept 9 bases outside the gene matches. The germline gives CDR1 SNHLY, CDR2 FYNNEI. This CDR3 is 15 amino acids long. The chain's CDR3 is CASSQQGAVGYGYTF. The CDR3 coding sequence is TGTGCCAGCAGCCAACAGGGGGCTGTTGGCTATGGCTACACCTTC.

The chain employs TRBV4-3 and TRBJ1-3; 8 nucleotides align to TRBD1. V gave up 0 bases and J gave up 6 bases; unmatched junction bases: 4. The CDR3 covers 15 residues. Germline V CDR1 and CDR2: LGHNA, YSLEER. CDR3 in amino acids: CASSQDQGALNTIYF. CDR3 sequence (DNA): TGCGCCAGCAGCCAAGACCAGGGGGCGTTAAACACCATATATTTT.

V gene TRBV6-6 combines with J gene TRBJ1-3; unclear D gene. The CDR3 loop spans 16 amino acids. The V gene's germline CDR1 is MNHNY and CDR2 SVGAGI (reference sequence). V lost 0 bases and J 4 bases, leaving 13 bases between the germline ends. The DNA for the CDR3 is TGTGCCAGCAGTTACTCGACCACTACTCAAGGAAACACCATATATTTT. Amino acid sequence: CASSYSTTTQGNTIYF.

J is TRBJ2-1 and V is TRBV4-1; TRBD2 agrees at 14 bases. The CDR3 runs 18 residues. Germline CDR1 is MGHRA and CDR2 is YSYEKL. Losses at the gene ends were 4 bases for V and 7 bases for J; bases not matched to a gene: 12. CDR3 amino acids: CASSLRLAGGPIGNEQFF. DNA for the CDR3: TGCGCCAGCAGCCTGAGACTAGCGGGAGGGCCAATAGGTAATGAGCAGTTCTTC.

J is TRBJ1-1 and V is TRBV14; 7 bases fit TRBD1. This CDR3 is built from 13 residues. The germline V gene encodes CDR1 SGHDN and CDR2 FVKESK. This CDR3 reads CASRGHLNTEAFF. The CDR3 DNA sequence: TGTGCTTCGAGGGGGCACCTGAACACTGAAGCTTTCTTT.

The gene calls are TRBV30 and TRBJ2-5; D perhaps matches TRBD2 (7 bases). Germline V gene lookup returns CDR1 GTSNPN and CDR2 SVGIG (reference sequence). V gave up 0 bases and J gave up 7 bases, with 15 bases separating them. The CDR3 has 14 amino acids. The CDR3 protein is CAWSVTGGHRTQYF. The CDR3 bases are TGTGCCTGGAGTGTAACGGGGGGACATAGGACCCAGTACTTC. Full variable domain (rest looked up from reference TRBV30 and TRBJ2-5): SQTIHQWPATLVQPVGSPLSLECTVEGTSNPNLYWYRQAAGRGLQLLFYSVGIGQISSEVPQNLSASRPQDRQFILSSKKLLLSDSGFYLCAWSVTGGHRTQYFGPGTRLLVL.

This clone has just a few counts. The V and J genes are TRBV7-8 and TRBJ2-1; D is uncertain. This CDR3 region has 14 residues. Germline lookup yields CDR1 SGHVS and CDR2 FQNEAQ. With 2 bases removed from V and 5 bases from J, the gap between germline ends came to 10 bases. The CDR3 reads CASSLWATDNEQFF. In DNA form, the CDR3 reads TGTGCCAGCAGCTTATGGGCAACTGACAATGAGCAGTTCTTC.

The rearrangement uses TRBV7-9 and TRBJ2-7, with D tentatively TRBD2 (6 bases). The V gene lost 3 bases and the J gene lost 1 base, with 7 bases spanning the gap. Germline CDR1 SEHNR, CDR2 FQNEAQ (reference sequence). The CDR3 has 13 amino acids. The DNA for the CDR3 is TGTGCCAGCAGCTTCGGGGGTTCCTACGAGCAGTACTTC. It yields the protein CASSFGGSYEQYF. Full variable domain (outside the CDR3, taken from reference TRBV7-9 and TRBJ2-7): DTGVSQNPRHKITKRGQNVTFRCDPISEHNRLYWYRQTLGQGPEFLTYFQNEAQLEKSRLLSDRFSAERPKGSFSTLEIQRTEQGDSAMYLCASSFGGSYEQYFGPGTRLTVT.